This T cell receptor (beta chain) was profiled in a study of OX40 agonist ivuxolimab in advanced cancers. On the study more broadly: Those enrolled were approximately 83% male, with a mean age of about 66 years and ages from roughly 20 to 90. Findings and caveats of the study: Expanded peripheral T cells had an undetermined antigen specificity. Doses of 0.1 to 3.0 mg/kg were accompanied by clonal expansion of CD4+ and CD8+ blood T cells by week 6.

Measured with immunoSEQ multiplex PCR; TCRdb has only the in-frame clones, and not every one. Seen here are about 49,000 clones, roughly 90% observed once, and the top ten hold approximately 1%. V gave up 5 bases and J gave up 4 bases, with 11 bases separating them. Per the germline V gene, CDR1 is SGHTA and CDR2 is FQGTGA. The CDR3 loop spans 13 amino acids. Turning to this clone: The antigen is unknown.

The material sequenced was CD4+ or CD8+ T cells sorted from blood, taken in a trial of the OX40 agonist ivuxolimab. This TCR was sampled from an adult with an advanced solid tumor such as melanoma, head and neck, liver or kidney cancer. V and J are TRBV7-3 and TRBJ1-1; a possible D gene is TRBD1 (6 bases). CDR3 protein: CASSEEGGTEAFF. The CDR3 DNA reads as TGTGCCAGCAGCGAAGAAGGGGGCACTGAAGCTTTCTTT.